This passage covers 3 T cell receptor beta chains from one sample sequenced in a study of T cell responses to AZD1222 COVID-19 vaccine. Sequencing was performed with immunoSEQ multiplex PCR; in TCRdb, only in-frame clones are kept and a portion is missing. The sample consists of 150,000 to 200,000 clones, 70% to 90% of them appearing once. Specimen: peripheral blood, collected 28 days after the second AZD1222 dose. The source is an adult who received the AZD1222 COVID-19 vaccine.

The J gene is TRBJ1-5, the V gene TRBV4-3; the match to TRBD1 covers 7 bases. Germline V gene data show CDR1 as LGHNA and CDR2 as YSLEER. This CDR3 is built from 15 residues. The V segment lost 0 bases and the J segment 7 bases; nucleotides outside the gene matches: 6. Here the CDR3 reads CASSQDVTGYQPQHF. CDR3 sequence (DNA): TGCGCCAGCAGCCAAGATGTGACAGGGTACCAGCCCCAGCATTTT.

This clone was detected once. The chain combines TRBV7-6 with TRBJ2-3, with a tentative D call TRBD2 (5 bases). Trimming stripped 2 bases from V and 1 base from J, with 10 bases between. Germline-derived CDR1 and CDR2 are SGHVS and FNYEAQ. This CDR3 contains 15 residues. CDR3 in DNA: TGTGCCAGCAGCTTATCAGGTAGCGGCACAGATACGCAGTATTTT. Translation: CASSLSGSGTDTQYF.

The CDR3 sequence: CASSRQGGSYEQYF. The CDR3 DNA sequence: TGTGCCAGCAGCCGACAGGGCGGCTCCTACGAGCAGTACTTC. V and J are TRBV7-9 and TRBJ2-7, with 7 bases identical to TRBD1. Germline V gene sequence: CDR1 SEHNR, CDR2 FQNEAQ (reference sequence). V shed 5 bases and J 0 bases; nucleotides not matched to a gene: 4. The CDR3 length is 14 residues. Full variable domain (rest looked up from reference TRBV7-9 and TRBJ2-7): DTGVSQNPRHKITKRGQNVTFRCDPISEHNRLYWYRQTLGQGPEFLTYFQNEAQLEKSRLLSDRFSAERPKGSFSTLEIQRTEQGDSAMYLCASSRQGGSYEQYFGPGTRLTVT.